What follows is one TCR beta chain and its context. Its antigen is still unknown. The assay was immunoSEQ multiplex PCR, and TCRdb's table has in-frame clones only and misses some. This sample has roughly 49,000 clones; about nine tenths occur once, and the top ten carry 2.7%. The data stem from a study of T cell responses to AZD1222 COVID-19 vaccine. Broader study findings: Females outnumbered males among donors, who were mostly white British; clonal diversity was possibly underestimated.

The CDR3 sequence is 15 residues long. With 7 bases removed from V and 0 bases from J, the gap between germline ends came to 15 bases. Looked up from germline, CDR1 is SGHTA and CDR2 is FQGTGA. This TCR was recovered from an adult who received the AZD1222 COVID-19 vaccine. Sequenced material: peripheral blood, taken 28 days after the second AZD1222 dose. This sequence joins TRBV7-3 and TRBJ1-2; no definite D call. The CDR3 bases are TGTGCCAGCAACCATGGGGAGGCCACTAACTATGGCTACACCTTC. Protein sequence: CASNHGEATNYGYTF.